This TCR beta chain was identified in a study of tissue T cells after allogeneic stem cell transplantation. Time point of the sample: mouse harvest day 14 after allogeneic transplant. Each mouse received 10^7 T-cell-depleted marrow cells plus 10^6 splenic CD5+ T cells by tail vein. Assay used: immunoSEQ multiplex PCR; TCRdb lists only in-frame clones, some missing. The table has about 3,700 clones, 47% seen once; the top ten hold over 20%. A note on this clone: Its antigen is unidentified. All gene names here are mouse names.

Study findings and constraints: Tissue-detected TCR repertoire was only partly captured by blood and spleen T cells. Across patients, clones rarely overlapped, yet motif clusters were shared tissue-specifically.

The sequence was obtained from a female BALB/c mouse given C57BL/6 T cells with graft-versus-host disease after an allogeneic hematopoietic cell transplant. Sequencing input: gut tissue.

The part of the CDR3 DNA that was read is TGTGCTAGCAGTAGACGGGGGGAGGGTGCAGAAACGCTGTAT. Translation gives CASSRRGEGAETLY. The entire CDR3 sequence reads CASSRRGEGAETLYF. The chain recombines TRBV17 with TRBJ2-3, with a possible D match to TRBD2 (6 bases). The sequenced fragment ends 1 residue before the CDR3 boundary, so the rest is inferred from the germline J gene. This CDR3 region has 15 residues. The germline V gene has CDR1 MNHDT and CDR2 YYDKIL. The germline V and J ends were trimmed by 2 bases and 1 base, with 10 bases remaining between them.